This is a list of T cell receptor beta chains from one sample in a study of identical twins. TCRdb reanalysed the 5' RACE reads using MiXCR and keeps one entry per CDR3 protein. The sample consists of about 470,000 distinct CDR3 sequences, roughly 26% of them appearing once. These data are also associated with another study on T cells expressing NK-cell markers.

The specimen was CD4+ T cells sorted from blood. These receptors originate from a woman aged 18-29 years in good health. Each CDR3 is given with its conserved first and last residue. D genes are given only for firm matches. Not every row has a clone size; where given, it reads once, few, many or a size class.

v_call,d_call,j_call,clone_size,cdr3_nt,cdr3_aa
TRBV9,NA,TRBJ1-3,few,TGTGCCAGCAGCCCAAACGGACAGCCTGGAAACACCATATATTTT,CASSPNGQPGNTIYF
TRBV6-5,NA,TRBJ1-1,few,TGTGCCAGCAGTTATTCTCTAGGAAGGGCTGAAGCTTTCTTT,CASSYSLGRAEAFF
TRBV6-2/TRBV6-3,NA,TRBJ2-7,few,TGTGCCAGCAGTTCCCCACGGGGCGGCGGGATACTATCCTACGAGCAGTACTTC,CASSSPRGGGILSYEQYF
TRBV4-1,NA,TRBJ1-5,NA,TGCGCCAGCAGCCAAGAAACTGATCAGCCCCAGCATTTT,CASSQETDQPQHF
TRBV5-1,TRBD2,TRBJ2-1,NA,TGCGCCAGCAGCGACTTGGCGGGAGACAATGAGCAGTTCTTC,CASSDLAGDNEQFF
TRBV5-8,NA,TRBJ2-3,NA,TGTGCCAGCAGCTTTACCCAGGACACAGATACGCAGTATTTT,CASSFTQDTDTQYF
TRBV20-1,NA,TRBJ1-3,few,TGCAGTGCTAGAGTTAGGGGATGGGACACCATATATTTT,CSARVRGWDTIYF
TRBV18,TRBD2,TRBJ2-5,NA,TGTGCCAGCTCCTTTGGACTAGCGGGAGCGCTCAGAGAGACCCAGTACTTC,CASSFGLAGALRETQYF
TRBV20-1,NA,TRBJ2-7,once,TGCAGTGCTAGCGGCGGGAAGTCCTACGAGCAGTACTTC,CSASGGKSYEQYF
TRBV7-2,TRBD2,TRBJ2-4,NA,TGTGCCAGCTCGCCGGGGGGTTCCAAAAACATTCAGTACTTC,CASSPGGSKNIQYF
TRBV9,TRBD1,TRBJ2-2,few,TGTGCCAGCAGCGTCAGGGGGCAGGACACCGGGGAGCTGTTTTTT,CASSVRGQDTGELFF
TRBV30,NA,TRBJ2-5,NA,TGTGCCTGGAGTGTAGGAGGCGGGGGCGAGACCCAGTACTTC,CAWSVGGGGETQYF
TRBV7-6,NA,TRBJ2-1,few,TGTGCCAGCAGCTTATGGACTGCCAATGAGCAGTTCTTC,CASSLWTANEQFF
TRBV5-1,NA,TRBJ1-1,NA,TGCGCCAGCAGCTTGGGAGGGACCGTGGTAAACGAGGCTTTCTTT,CASSLGGTVVNEAFF
TRBV12-3/TRBV12-4,NA,TRBJ1-1,NA,TGTGCCAGCAGTTTCGGTCCCCTTGGGACTGAAGCTTTCTTT,CASSFGPLGTEAFF
TRBV28,TRBD2,TRBJ2-5,NA,TGTGCCAGCAGTTTCCCCCAGCTAGCGGGTGGCCAGACCCAGTACTTC,CASSFPQLAGGQTQYF
TRBV4-2,NA,TRBJ2-1,few,TGTGCCAGCAGCCAGGGTCTAGCGAGCTCCTACAATGAGCAGTTCTTC,CASSQGLASSYNEQFF
TRBV5-6,TRBD2,TRBJ2-1,few,TGTGCCAGCAGTACATTCGGGGGGAGCTCCTACAATGAGCAGTTCTTC,CASSTFGGSSYNEQFF
TRBV7-6,NA,TRBJ2-7,NA,TGTGCCAGCAGCTTAGGATCGGCCTCGAACCCATCCTACGAGCAGTACTTC,CASSLGSASNPSYEQYF
TRBV6-2/TRBV6-3,NA,TRBJ2-7,few,TGTGCCAGCAGTTACTCGAGAGGCAAGAGCTCCTACGAGCAGTACTTC,CASSYSRGKSSYEQYF
TRBV5-1,NA,TRBJ2-3,many,TGCGCCAGCAGGGGGGAAGATACGCAGTATTTT,CASRGEDTQYF
TRBV20-1,NA,TRBJ1-3,few,TGCAGTGCTAGAGATGGGCAGAACTCTGGAAACACCATATATTTT,CSARDGQNSGNTIYF
TRBV5-1,TRBD1,TRBJ1-1,few,TGCGCCAGCAGCTTGGCTGGACAGGGACACACTGAAGCTTTCTTT,CASSLAGQGHTEAFF
TRBV7-2,NA,TRBJ1-2,many,TGTGCCAGCAGCTTAGTGTCGGGACACGATGGCTACACCTTC,CASSLVSGHDGYTF
TRBV20-1,NA,TRBJ2-7,few,TGCAGTGCGGAAAGGGACACTTCCTACGAGCAGTACTTC,CSAERDTSYEQYF
TRBV20-1,TRBD2,TRBJ2-2,few,TGCAGTGCTAGAGGCGGGACTAGCGTCACCGGGGAGCTGTTTTTT,CSARGGTSVTGELFF
TRBV12-3/TRBV12-4,TRBD2,TRBJ2-1,few,TGTGCCAGCAGTTTGGGGCTAGCGGGGACCTACAATGAGCAGTTCTTC,CASSLGLAGTYNEQFF
TRBV2,NA,TRBJ2-3,NA,TGTGCCAGCAGTGTAAAGCGGCAGCAGTTCCAGTATTTT,CASSVKRQQFQYF
TRBV6-2/TRBV6-3,NA,TRBJ2-4,NA,TGTGCCAGCGCTGGTAGGGGGGGCCGATTGGACATTCAGTACTTC,CASAGRGGRLDIQYF
TRBV3-1,NA,TRBJ2-1,NA,TGTGCCAGCAGCCAAGGTGTAGCGCCCTACAATGAGCAGTTCTTC,CASSQGVAPYNEQFF
TRBV5-1,TRBD2,TRBJ2-1,few,TGCGCCAGCATACCGGGACTAGCGGGAGGTCACAATGAGCAGTTCTTC,CASIPGLAGGHNEQFF
TRBV5-1,NA,TRBJ2-2,NA,TGCGCCAGCAGCTTCGACAGGCGACAAACCGCCGGGGAGCTGTTTTTT,CASSFDRRQTAGELFF
TRBV10-2,NA,TRBJ1-2,few,TGCGCCACCTGGATAAACTATGGCTACACCTTC,CATWINYGYTF
TRBV6-1,NA,TRBJ1-2,NA,TGTGCCAGCAGTGACCAGGACCGACGTGCTAACTATGGCTACACCTTC,CASSDQDRRANYGYTF
TRBV20-1,NA,TRBJ2-5,NA,TGCAGTGCTAACAGGGCGCAAGAGACCCAGTACTTC,CSANRAQETQYF
TRBV7-2,TRBD1,TRBJ2-7,few,TGTGCCAGCAGCCCTAGGACAGGCCGGCCCTACGAGCAGTACTTC,CASSPRTGRPYEQYF
TRBV20-1,TRBD2,TRBJ2-1,once,TGCAGTGCTGGGACTAGCGGGAGATATGAGCAGTTCTTC,CSAGTSGRYEQFF
TRBV12-3/TRBV12-4,NA,TRBJ1-5,NA,TGTGCCAGCAGGCCGGGGCTCAATCAGCCCCAGCATTTT,CASRPGLNQPQHF
TRBV5-1,TRBD2,TRBJ2-7,few,TGCGCCAGTAGTGGGACTAGCGGGACCACCTACGAGCAGTACTTC,CASSGTSGTTYEQYF
TRBV6-2/TRBV6-3,NA,TRBJ2-7,NA,TGTGCCAGCAGTTACCGTACCGGGACAGTGGCGGGAGAGCAGTACTTC,CASSYRTGTVAGEQYF
TRBV7-9,TRBD1,TRBJ2-7,NA,TGTGCCAGCAGCACTACCGGGACAGGGCGGTACGAGCAGTACTTC,CASSTTGTGRYEQYF
TRBV27,NA,TRBJ2-3,NA,TGTGCCAGCAGCGTGCAGAGCACAGATACGCAGTATTTT,CASSVQSTDTQYF
TRBV6-1,TRBD2,TRBJ2-4,few,TGTGCCAGCAGGGCCGGGGGGGCGCTTAAAAACATTCAGTACTTC,CASRAGGALKNIQYF
TRBV7-2,TRBD1,TRBJ1-1,few,TGTGCCAGCAGACCACAGGGGGCGGGAACTGAAGCTTTCTTT,CASRPQGAGTEAFF
TRBV7-9,NA,TRBJ2-7,NA,TGTGCCAGCAGCTTATCGGGCCAACCCGGTGGGCAGTACTTC,CASSLSGQPGGQYF
TRBV3-1,NA,TRBJ1-4,NA,TGTGCCAGCAGCCAAGATCAAAATGGAAAACTGTTTTTT,CASSQDQNGKLFF
TRBV10-3,TRBD2,TRBJ2-3,NA,TGTGCTTCAAGGGGTCTAGCGGGAAGTAGCACAGATACGCAGTATTTT,CASRGLAGSSTDTQYF
TRBV5-1,NA,TRBJ1-1,NA,TGCGCCAGCAGCTTGTGGTTGAACACTGAAGCTTTCTTT,CASSLWLNTEAFF
TRBV7-2,NA,TRBJ1-5,few,TGTGCCAGCAGCCCCTGGTTGGGAAGCAATCAGCCCCAGCATTTT,CASSPWLGSNQPQHF